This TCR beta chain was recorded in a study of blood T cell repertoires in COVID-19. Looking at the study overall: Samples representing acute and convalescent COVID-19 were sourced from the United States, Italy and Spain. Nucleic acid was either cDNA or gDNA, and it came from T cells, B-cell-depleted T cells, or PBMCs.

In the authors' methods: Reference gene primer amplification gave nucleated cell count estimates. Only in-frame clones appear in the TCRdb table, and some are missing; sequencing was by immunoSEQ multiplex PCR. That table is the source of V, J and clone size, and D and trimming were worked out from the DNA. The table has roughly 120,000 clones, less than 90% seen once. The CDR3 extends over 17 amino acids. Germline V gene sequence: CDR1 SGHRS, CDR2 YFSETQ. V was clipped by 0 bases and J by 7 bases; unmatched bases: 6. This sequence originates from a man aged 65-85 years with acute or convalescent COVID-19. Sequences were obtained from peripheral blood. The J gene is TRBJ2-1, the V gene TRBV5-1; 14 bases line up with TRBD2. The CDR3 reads CASSLARTSGGPNEQFF. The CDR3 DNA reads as TGCGCCAGCAGCTTGGCCCGGACTAGCGGGGGGCCTAATGAGCAGTTCTTC.